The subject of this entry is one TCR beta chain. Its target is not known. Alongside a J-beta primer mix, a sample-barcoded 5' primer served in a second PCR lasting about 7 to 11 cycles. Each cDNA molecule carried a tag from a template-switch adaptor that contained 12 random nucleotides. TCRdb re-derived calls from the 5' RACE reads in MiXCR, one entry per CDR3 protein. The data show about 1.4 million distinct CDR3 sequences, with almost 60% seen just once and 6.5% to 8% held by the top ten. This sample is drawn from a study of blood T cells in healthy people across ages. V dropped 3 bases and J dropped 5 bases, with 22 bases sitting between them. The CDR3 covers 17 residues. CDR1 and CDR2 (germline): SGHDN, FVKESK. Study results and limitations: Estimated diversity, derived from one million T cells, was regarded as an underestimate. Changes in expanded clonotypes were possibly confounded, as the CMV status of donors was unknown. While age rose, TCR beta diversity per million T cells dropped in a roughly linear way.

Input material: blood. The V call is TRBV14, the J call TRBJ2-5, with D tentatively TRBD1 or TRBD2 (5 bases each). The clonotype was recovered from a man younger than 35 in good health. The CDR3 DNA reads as TGTGCCAGCAGCCACGGGGCCTTCCCATGGGATACGGAGACCCAGTACTTC. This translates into CASSHGAFPWDTETQYF.